These T cell receptor beta chains were read from a single sample in a study of shared clonotypes between healthy human individuals. Repertoires were generated with immunoSEQ multiplex PCR, while TCRdb's copy carries only in-frame clones and drops some. The sample records about 460,000 clones, roughly 80% being singletons. Material: PBMCs. The receptors originated from a woman between 35 and 50 years old in good health. Some clones in this sample may be carry-over from other donors' samples. CDR3s include the opening cysteine and the closing phenylalanine or tryptophan. A D gene is named only where the DNA matches it firmly. Expanded clones are given a class, and other clones once, few, many or no size at all.

CDR3 length: 14; J gene: TRBJ2-3; clone size: -; V gene: TRBV29-1; D gene: -; CDR3 protein: CSVARRASTDTQYF; CDR3 DNA: TGCAGCGTTGCCCGGCGGGCAAGCACAGATACGCAGTATTTT
CDR3 length: 15; J gene: TRBJ1-5; clone size: once; V gene: TRBV4-2; D gene: -; CDR3 protein: CASSQDLQLNQPQHF; CDR3 DNA: TGTGCCAGCAGCCAAGATCTCCAGCTAAATCAGCCCCAGCATTTT
CDR3 length: 17; J gene: TRBJ2-1; clone size: -; V gene: TRBV4-1; D gene: TRBD2; CDR3 protein: CASSQDLEGLAGNEQFF; CDR3 DNA: TGCGCCAGCAGCCAAGATCTGGAAGGACTAGCGGGAAATGAGCAGTTCTTC
CDR3 length: 18; J gene: TRBJ2-2; clone size: -; V gene: TRBV9; D gene: -; CDR3 protein: CASSTGVGGSGNTGELFF; CDR3 DNA: TGTGCCAGCAGCACAGGGGTGGGCGGGAGCGGGAACACCGGGGAGCTGTTTTTT
CDR3 length: 15; J gene: TRBJ2-1; clone size: -; V gene: TRBV28; D gene: TRBD2; CDR3 protein: CASSRPGLGYNEQFF; CDR3 DNA: TGTGCCAGCAGCCGACCGGGACTAGGCTACAATGAGCAGTTCTTC
CDR3 length: 15; J gene: TRBJ2-5; clone size: -; V gene: TRBV18; D gene: TRBD2; CDR3 protein: CASSLRLAGPETQYF; CDR3 DNA: TGTGCCAGCTCACTGAGACTAGCGGGACCGGAGACCCAGTACTTC
CDR3 length: 14; J gene: TRBJ2-7; clone size: -; V gene: TRBV10-3; D gene: TRBD2; CDR3 protein: CAISNSGSLLEQYF; CDR3 DNA: TGTGCCATTTCCAATAGCGGGAGTTTACTCGAGCAGTACTTC
CDR3 length: 14; J gene: TRBJ2-5; clone size: once; V gene: TRBV11-1; D gene: -; CDR3 protein: CASRSRENQETQYF; CDR3 DNA: TGTGCCAGCAGATCCCGGGAAAACCAAGAGACCCAGTACTTC
CDR3 length: 13; J gene: TRBJ2-1; clone size: -; V gene: TRBV2; D gene: -; CDR3 protein: CASSERSMGEQFF; CDR3 DNA: TGTGCCAGCAGTGAAAGGTCTATGGGTGAGCAGTTCTTC
CDR3 length: 20; J gene: TRBJ2-1; clone size: -; V gene: TRBV10-2; D gene: TRBD2; CDR3 protein: CASSTQGVGLAGGIDNEQFF; CDR3 DNA: TGCGCCAGCAGTACCCAGGGGGTAGGGCTAGCGGGAGGGATCGACAATGAGCAGTTCTTC
CDR3 length: 13; J gene: TRBJ1-1; clone size: once; V gene: TRBV7-2; D gene: -; CDR3 protein: CASSLSWGTEAFF; CDR3 DNA: TGTGCCAGCAGCCTCTCGTGGGGTACTGAAGCTTTCTTT
CDR3 length: 12; J gene: TRBJ2-2; clone size: -; V gene: TRBV5-1; D gene: -; CDR3 protein: CASGGRTGELFF; CDR3 DNA: TGCGCCAGCGGGGGGAGGACCGGGGAGCTGTTTTTT
CDR3 length: 17; J gene: TRBJ1-6; clone size: -; V gene: TRBV4-3; D gene: TRBD1; CDR3 protein: CASSQDFDRAYNSPLHF; CDR3 DNA: TGCGCCAGCAGCCAGGACTTTGACAGGGCCTATAATTCACCCCTCCACTTT
CDR3 length: 16; J gene: TRBJ2-3; clone size: -; V gene: TRBV18; D gene: -; CDR3 protein: CASSPALAEGGDTQYF; CDR3 DNA: TGTGCCAGCTCTCCTGCTCTAGCGGAGGGGGGCGATACGCAGTATTTT
CDR3 length: 17; J gene: TRBJ2-5; clone size: -; V gene: TRBV5-6; D gene: TRBD1; CDR3 protein: CASSSGGTGGFGETQYF; CDR3 DNA: TGTGCCAGCAGCTCGGGGGGCACAGGGGGCTTCGGTGAGACCCAGTACTTC
CDR3 length: 14; J gene: TRBJ2-3; clone size: once; V gene: TRBV10-3; D gene: -; CDR3 protein: CAISDMAGGDTQYF; CDR3 DNA: TGTGCCATCAGTGATATGGCTGGGGGAGATACGCAGTATTTT
CDR3 length: 14; J gene: TRBJ2-1; clone size: -; V gene: TRBV30; D gene: TRBD2; CDR3 protein: CAWSPGLADNEQFF; CDR3 DNA: TGTGCCTGGTCTCCGGGACTAGCAGACAATGAGCAGTTCTTC
CDR3 length: 16; J gene: TRBJ2-5; clone size: -; V gene: TRBV7-9; D gene: -; CDR3 protein: CASSLAGRAPVGTQYF; CDR3 DNA: TGTGCCAGCAGCTTAGCCGGACGGGCCCCTGTGGGGACCCAGTACTTC
CDR3 length: 17; J gene: TRBJ2-3; clone size: few; V gene: TRBV7-9; D gene: TRBD2; CDR3 protein: CASSQLAGGASTDTQYF; CDR3 DNA: TGTGCCAGCAGCCAGTTAGCGGGAGGGGCTAGCACAGATACGCAGTATTTT
CDR3 length: 14; J gene: TRBJ2-7; clone size: -; V gene: TRBV4-3; D gene: TRBD1; CDR3 protein: CASSQETGGWEQYF; CDR3 DNA: TGCGCCAGCAGCCAAGAAACAGGGGGTTGGGAGCAGTACTTC
CDR3 length: 14; J gene: TRBJ1-4; clone size: -; V gene: TRBV25-1; D gene: -; CDR3 protein: CASKGDKTNEKLFF; CDR3 DNA: TGTGCCAGCAAGGGGGACAAAACTAATGAAAAACTGTTTTTT
CDR3 length: 15; J gene: TRBJ1-1; clone size: many; V gene: TRBV5-1; D gene: TRBD1; CDR3 protein: CASSSGQASTTEAFF; CDR3 DNA: TGCGCCAGCAGCTCCGGACAGGCCTCGACCACTGAAGCTTTCTTT
CDR3 length: 13; J gene: TRBJ2-5; clone size: -; V gene: TRBV19; D gene: TRBD1; CDR3 protein: CASSPDREETQYF; CDR3 DNA: TGTGCCAGTAGTCCCGACAGGGAAGAGACCCAGTACTTC
CDR3 length: 14; J gene: TRBJ1-1; clone size: -; V gene: TRBV4-3; D gene: -; CDR3 protein: CASSQQWASAGAFF; CDR3 DNA: TGCGCCAGCAGCCAACAATGGGCCTCCGCGGGGGCTTTCTTT